This TCR beta chain was sequenced for a study of shared clonotypes between healthy human individuals. Libraries were prepared by immunoSEQ multiplex PCR; TCRdb keeps only in-frame clonotypes and omits some of them. The repertoire includes about 560,000 clones, around 77% of them detected once, and 12% sits in the top ten. J lost 3 bases, V lost 8 bases, and 13 bases had no gene match. Germline V lookup: CDR1 MGHRA, CDR2 YSYEKL. The CDR3 is 16 residues long. This clone was counted only a few times. V gene TRBV4-1 combines with J gene TRBJ2-7; 10 nucleotides align to TRBD1. The sequenced material came from PBMCs. This sequence originates from a woman between 40 and 55 years old in good health. Some clones in this sample may be carry-over from other donors' samples. The CDR3 bases are TGCGCCAGCGCCCTGCACGGTGGGACAGGGGTCTACGAGCAGTACTTC. This sequence encodes CASALHGGTGVYEQYF.